The rows below give T cell receptor beta chains drawn from one sample of a study of graft-versus-host responses after intestinal transplantation. TCRdb keeps only in-frame clones here, not all; method: immunoSEQ multiplex PCR. The sample comprises 50,000 to 75,000 clones, approximately 94% of which are singletons, and roughly 0.4% rests with the top ten. These receptors have no known antigen. The input for sequencing was unstimulated CD4+ T cells sorted from spleen or lymph node cells, taken before transplant. These receptors came from a human donor who was the organ donor for an intestinal transplant. Both conserved end residues are part of each CDR3. The D gene is left open where the match is weak. Clone size is stated in some rows and not others, as once, few, many or a class when expanded.

d_gene	j_gene	abundance	v_gene	CDR3nt	CDR3aa
-	TRBJ2-6	-	TRBV29-1	TGCAGCGTAAGAGGAGGAATCTCTGGGGCCAACGTCCTGACTTTC	CSVRGGISGANVLTF
TRBD1	TRBJ2-1	-	TRBV13	TGTGCCAGCAGCTACGGCGGGACAGGGGTTTCAAGGGACCTGTACAATGAGCAGTTCTTC	CASSYGGTGVSRDLYNEQFF
-	TRBJ2-2	-	TRBV7-2	TGTGCCAGCAGCGTACAGTACACCGGGGAGCTGTTTTTT	CASSVQYTGELFF
-	TRBJ2-7	-	TRBV19	TGTGCCAGTAGTAAGACGGGCTACGAGCAGTACTTC	CASSKTGYEQYF
-	TRBJ1-3	-	TRBV21-1	TGTGCCAGCAGCAAAGTTTTTTACGGGACAGCCTTCATCTCTGGAAACACCATATATTTT	CASSKVFYGTAFISGNTIYF
TRBD2	TRBJ2-7	once	TRBV6-6	TGTGCCAGCAGTTACTCGGCCAGCGGGGGCTACGAGCAGTACTTC	CASSYSASGGYEQYF
TRBD1	TRBJ2-5	-	TRBV11-2	TGTGCCAGCAGGGAAACGGGACAGGGAGAGACCCAGTACTTC	CASRETGQGETQYF
TRBD1	TRBJ1-5	-	TRBV7-2	TGTGCCAGCAGCTTAGGGACAGGGGGCAATCAGCCCCAGCATTTT	CASSLGTGGNQPQHF
TRBD2	TRBJ2-3	-	TRBV2	TGTGCCAGCAGGGGCGGGGGGGCTGCGGATACGCAGTATTTT	CASRGGGAADTQYF
-	TRBJ1-2	-	TRBV21-1	TGTGCCAGCAGGCAGGCGACTAAGGATGGCTACACCTTC	CASRQATKDGYTF
-	TRBJ1-2	-	TRBV5-4	TGTGCCAGCAGCTTGGGTGGTGGGGAGGTCTACTATGGCTACACCTTC	CASSLGGGEVYYGYTF
-	TRBJ1-2	once	TRBV2	TGTGCCAGCATCGAGGGCAGCGGCTATGGCTACACCTTC	CASIEGSGYGYTF
-	TRBJ1-4	-	TRBV6-6	TGTGCCAGCAGTTACTCGTTGGGGTATGAAAAACTGTTTTTT	CASSYSLGYEKLFF
-	TRBJ1-6	-	TRBV5-4	TGTGCCAGCAGCTTGTTTGGGCAGAATTCACCCCTCCACTTT	CASSLFGQNSPLHF
TRBD2	TRBJ2-1	-	TRBV19	TGTGCCACCAAGAGGGATAGCGGGGGGACTTTTAGCTCCTACAATGAGCAGTTCTTC	CATKRDSGGTFSSYNEQFF
-	TRBJ2-3	-	TRBV19	TGTGCCAGTAGTATGATCAGAGGGGGGGGCACAGATACGCAGTATTTT	CASSMIRGGGTDTQYF
-	TRBJ2-1	-	TRBV4-1	TGCGCCAGCAGCCAATTGTCGGGGGCCGCTTGGGAGCAGTTCTTC	CASSQLSGAAWEQFF
-	TRBJ2-2	-	TRBV7-3	TGTGCCAGCAGCTTAAATGGGCAGCGCCCGAACACCGGGGAGCTGTTTTTT	CASSLNGQRPNTGELFF
-	TRBJ2-7	-	TRBV6-5	TGTGCCAGCAGAATGGGACCCGGCCAATACGAGCAGTACTTC	CASRMGPGQYEQYF
TRBD2	TRBJ2-5	-	TRBV10-2	TGCGCCAGCAGTGACGGGCGGGGGGACGCGCTGAGGAAGACCCAGTACTTC	CASSDGRGDALRKTQYF
-	TRBJ2-7	-	TRBV6-4	TGTGCCAGCACCGAGTGGGGGGGGGCTGACTACGAGCAGTACTTC	CASTEWGGADYEQYF
-	TRBJ2-5	-	TRBV18	TGTGCCAGCTCTGGACCAGGTTTAGGGGAAGAGACCCAGTACTTC	CASSGPGLGEETQYF
TRBD2	TRBJ2-5	-	TRBV9	TGTGCCAGCAGCGTAGGACTAGCAGAGACCCAGTACTTC	CASSVGLAETQYF
-	TRBJ1-2	-	TRBV29-1	TGCAGCGTTGACCCAGGGGCTAACTATGGCTACACCTTC	CSVDPGANYGYTF
TRBD1	TRBJ2-1	-	TRBV7-7	TGTGCTAGCAGCTTATTGACAGGGTCCAATGAGCAGTTCTTC	CASSLLTGSNEQFF
-	TRBJ1-2	-	TRBV7-9	TGTGCCAGCAGCCCCGGGACCCCCATGGGTGGCTACACCTTC	CASSPGTPMGGYTF
TRBD1	TRBJ1-1	-	TRBV7-8	TGTGCCAGCAGCAGAGGGGACAGGGGAGACACTGAAGCTTTCTTT	CASSRGDRGDTEAFF
TRBD1	TRBJ1-6	-	TRBV30	TGTGCCTGGAGACGGACAGGACCTTCACCCCTCCACTTT	CAWRRTGPSPLHF
-	TRBJ2-2	-	TRBV12-5	TGTGCTAGTGGTTTGGTACAAATAGCCGGGACCGGGGAGCTGTTTTTT	CASGLVQIAGTGELFF
-	TRBJ2-5	-	TRBV7-3	TGTGCCAGCAGCTTAATGTACCAAGAGACCCAGTACTTC	CASSLMYQETQYF
-	TRBJ2-1	-	TRBV4-3	TGCGCCAGCAGCCAAGATGGACTACACTCCTACAATGAGCAGTTCTTC	CASSQDGLHSYNEQFF
TRBD1	TRBJ1-5	few	TRBV5-1	TGCGCCAGCAGTCAGACAGGGCCCCCGCCCCAGCATTTT	CASSQTGPPPQHF
-	TRBJ2-5	-	TRBV7-2	TGTGCCAGCAGCCCGAGATGGACTAGCAGGGGGAAGGGAGAGACCCAGTACTTC	CASSPRWTSRGKGETQYF
-	TRBJ1-4	once	TRBV7-9	TGTGCCAGCAGTCTGTTTAATGAAAAACTGTTTTTT	CASSLFNEKLFF
-	TRBJ1-2	-	TRBV10-3	TGTGCCATCAGTGCATTCGCAGGGGACTATGGCTACACCTTC	CAISAFAGDYGYTF
-	TRBJ1-2	-	TRBV2	TGTGCCAGCGGCCGGGGGGAATTCTCTGGCTACACCTTC	CASGRGEFSGYTF
-	TRBJ2-3	-	TRBV19	TGTGCCACTGGCGGCCGGTTTCCAGATACGCAGTATTTT	CATGGRFPDTQYF
TRBD1	TRBJ2-7	-	TRBV18	TGTGCCAGCTCCCATAGCCCGGGACAGGGAAGGTCCAAGTCCTACGAGCAGTACTTC	CASSHSPGQGRSKSYEQYF
TRBD2	TRBJ2-1	-	TRBV5-1	TGCGCCAGCAGGCCGGTAAGCGGGGCTACCTACAATGAGCAGTTCTTC	CASRPVSGATYNEQFF
-	TRBJ1-1	-	TRBV2	TGTGCCAGCACCGAGAACACTGAAGCTTTCTTT	CASTENTEAFF
TRBD2	TRBJ2-1	-	TRBV7-6	TGTGCCAGCACAACTAGCGGGGGGGCCTACAATGAGCAGTTCTTC	CASTTSGGAYNEQFF
-	TRBJ2-6	-	TRBV6-5	TGTGCCAGCAGTTACTGGAAAACCACTGGGGCCAACGTCCTGACTTTC	CASSYWKTTGANVLTF
TRBD1	TRBJ2-2	-	TRBV7-2	TGTGCCAGCCTCAGGGGGTTATCTACCGGGGAGCTGTTTTTT	CASLRGLSTGELFF
-	TRBJ2-7	-	TRBV2	TGTGCCAGCAGTGAGTACGAGCAGTACTTC	CASSEYEQYF
-	TRBJ2-3	-	TRBV7-8	TGTGCCAGCAGCTTCTTTAGGCGGACGATCAAACCGTGGGGCGAGGATACGCAGTATTTT	CASSFFRRTIKPWGEDTQYF